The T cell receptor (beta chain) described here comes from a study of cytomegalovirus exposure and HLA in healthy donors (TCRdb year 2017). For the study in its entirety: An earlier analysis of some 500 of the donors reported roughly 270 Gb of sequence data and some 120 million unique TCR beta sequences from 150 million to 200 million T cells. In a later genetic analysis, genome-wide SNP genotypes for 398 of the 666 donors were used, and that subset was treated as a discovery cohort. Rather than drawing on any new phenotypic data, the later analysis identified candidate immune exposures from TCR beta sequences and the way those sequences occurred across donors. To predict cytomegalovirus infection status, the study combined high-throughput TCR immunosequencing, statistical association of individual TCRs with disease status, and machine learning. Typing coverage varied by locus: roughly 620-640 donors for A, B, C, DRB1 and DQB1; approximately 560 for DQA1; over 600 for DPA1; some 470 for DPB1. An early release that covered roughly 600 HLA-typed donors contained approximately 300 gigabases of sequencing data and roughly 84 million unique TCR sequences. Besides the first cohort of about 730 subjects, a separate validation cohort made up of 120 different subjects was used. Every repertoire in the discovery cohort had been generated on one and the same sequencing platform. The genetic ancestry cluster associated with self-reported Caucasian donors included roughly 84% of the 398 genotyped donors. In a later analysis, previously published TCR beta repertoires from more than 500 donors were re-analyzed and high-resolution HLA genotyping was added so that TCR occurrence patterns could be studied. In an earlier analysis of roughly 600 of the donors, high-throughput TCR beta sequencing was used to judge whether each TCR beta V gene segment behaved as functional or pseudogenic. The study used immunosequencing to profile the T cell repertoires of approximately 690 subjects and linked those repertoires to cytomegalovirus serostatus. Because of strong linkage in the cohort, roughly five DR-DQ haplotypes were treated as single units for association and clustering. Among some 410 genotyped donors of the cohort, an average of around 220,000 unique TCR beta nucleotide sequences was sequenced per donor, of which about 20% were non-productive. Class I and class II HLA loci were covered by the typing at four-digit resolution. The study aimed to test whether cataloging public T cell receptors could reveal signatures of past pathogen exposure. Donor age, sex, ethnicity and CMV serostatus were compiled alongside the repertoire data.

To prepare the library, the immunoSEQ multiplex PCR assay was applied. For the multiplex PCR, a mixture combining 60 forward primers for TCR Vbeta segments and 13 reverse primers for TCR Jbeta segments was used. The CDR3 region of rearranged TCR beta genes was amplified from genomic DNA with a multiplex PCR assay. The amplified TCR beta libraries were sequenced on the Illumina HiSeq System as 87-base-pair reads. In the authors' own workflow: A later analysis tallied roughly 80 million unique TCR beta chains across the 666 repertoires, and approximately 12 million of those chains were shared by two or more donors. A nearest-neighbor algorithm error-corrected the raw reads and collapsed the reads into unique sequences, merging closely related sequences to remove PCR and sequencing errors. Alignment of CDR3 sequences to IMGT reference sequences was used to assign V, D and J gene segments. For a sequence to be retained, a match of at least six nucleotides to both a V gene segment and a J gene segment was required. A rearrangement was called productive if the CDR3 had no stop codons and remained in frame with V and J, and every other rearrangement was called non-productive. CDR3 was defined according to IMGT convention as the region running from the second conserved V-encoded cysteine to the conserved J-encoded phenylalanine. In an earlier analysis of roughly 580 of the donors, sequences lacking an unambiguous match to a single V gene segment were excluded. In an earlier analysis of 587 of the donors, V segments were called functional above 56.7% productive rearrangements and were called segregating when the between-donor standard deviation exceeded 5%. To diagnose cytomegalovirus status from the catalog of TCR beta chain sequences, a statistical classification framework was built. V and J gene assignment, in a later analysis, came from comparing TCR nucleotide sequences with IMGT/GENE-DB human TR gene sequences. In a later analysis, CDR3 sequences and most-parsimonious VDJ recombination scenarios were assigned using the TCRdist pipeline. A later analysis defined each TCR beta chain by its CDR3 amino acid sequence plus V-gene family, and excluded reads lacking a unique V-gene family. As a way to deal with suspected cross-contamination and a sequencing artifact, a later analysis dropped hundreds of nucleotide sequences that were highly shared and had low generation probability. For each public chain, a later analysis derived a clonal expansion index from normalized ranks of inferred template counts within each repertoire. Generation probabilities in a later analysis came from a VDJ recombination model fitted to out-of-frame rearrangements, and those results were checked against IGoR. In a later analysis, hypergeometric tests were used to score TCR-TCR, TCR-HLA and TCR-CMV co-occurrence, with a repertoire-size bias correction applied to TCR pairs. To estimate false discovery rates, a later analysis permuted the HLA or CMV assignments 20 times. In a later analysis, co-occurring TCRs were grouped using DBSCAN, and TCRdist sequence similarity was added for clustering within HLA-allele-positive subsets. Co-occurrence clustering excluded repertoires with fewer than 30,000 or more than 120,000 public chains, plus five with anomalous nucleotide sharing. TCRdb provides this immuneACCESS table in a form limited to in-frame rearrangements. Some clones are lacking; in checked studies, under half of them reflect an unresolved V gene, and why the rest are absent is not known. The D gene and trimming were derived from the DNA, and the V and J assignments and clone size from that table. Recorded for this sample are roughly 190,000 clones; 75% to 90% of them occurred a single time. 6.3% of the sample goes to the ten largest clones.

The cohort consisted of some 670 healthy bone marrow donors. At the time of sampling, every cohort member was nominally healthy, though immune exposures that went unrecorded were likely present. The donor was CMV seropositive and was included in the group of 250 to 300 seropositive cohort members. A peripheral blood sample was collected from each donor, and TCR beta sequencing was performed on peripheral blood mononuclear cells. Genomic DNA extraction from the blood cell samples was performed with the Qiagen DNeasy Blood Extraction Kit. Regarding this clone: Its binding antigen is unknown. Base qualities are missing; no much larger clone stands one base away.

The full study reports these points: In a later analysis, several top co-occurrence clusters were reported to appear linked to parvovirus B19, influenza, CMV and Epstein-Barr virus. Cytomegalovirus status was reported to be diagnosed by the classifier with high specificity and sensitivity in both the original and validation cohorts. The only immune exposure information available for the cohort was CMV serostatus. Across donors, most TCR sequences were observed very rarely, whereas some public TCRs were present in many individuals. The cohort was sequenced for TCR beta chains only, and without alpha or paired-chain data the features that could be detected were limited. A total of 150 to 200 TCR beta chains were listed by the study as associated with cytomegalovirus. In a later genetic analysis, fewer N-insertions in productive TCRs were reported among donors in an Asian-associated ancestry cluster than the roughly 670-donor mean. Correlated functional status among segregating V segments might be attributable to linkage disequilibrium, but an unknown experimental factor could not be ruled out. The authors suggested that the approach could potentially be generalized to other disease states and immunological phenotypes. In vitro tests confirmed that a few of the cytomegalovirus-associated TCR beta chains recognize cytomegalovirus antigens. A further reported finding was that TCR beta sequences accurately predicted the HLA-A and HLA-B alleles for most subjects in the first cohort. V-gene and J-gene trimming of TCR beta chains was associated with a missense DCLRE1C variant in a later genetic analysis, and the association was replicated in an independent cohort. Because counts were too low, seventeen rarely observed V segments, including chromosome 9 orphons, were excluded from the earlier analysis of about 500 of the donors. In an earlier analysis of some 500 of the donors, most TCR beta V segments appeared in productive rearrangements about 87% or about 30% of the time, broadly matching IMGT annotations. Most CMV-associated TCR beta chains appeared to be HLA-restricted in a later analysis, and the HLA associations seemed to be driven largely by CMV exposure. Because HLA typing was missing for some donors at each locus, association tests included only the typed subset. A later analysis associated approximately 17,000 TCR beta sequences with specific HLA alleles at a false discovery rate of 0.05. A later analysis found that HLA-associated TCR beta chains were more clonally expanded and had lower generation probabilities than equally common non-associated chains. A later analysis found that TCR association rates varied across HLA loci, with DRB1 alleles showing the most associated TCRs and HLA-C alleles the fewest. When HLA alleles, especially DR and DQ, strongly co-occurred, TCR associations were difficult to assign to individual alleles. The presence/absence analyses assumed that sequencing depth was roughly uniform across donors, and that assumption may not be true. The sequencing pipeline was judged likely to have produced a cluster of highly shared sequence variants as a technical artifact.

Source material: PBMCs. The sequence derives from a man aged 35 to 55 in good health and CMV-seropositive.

The base sequence is TGTGCCAGCTCACCGGGACAGGGGCTCAATCAGCCCCAGCATTTT. The resulting protein is CASSPGQGLNQPQHF. This chain joins TRBV6-1 to TRBJ1-5, and 10 junctional nucleotides match TRBD1. V lost 8 bases and J lost 3 bases, and the count of bases not matched to a germline gene is 7. From the cysteine through the phenylalanine, the CDR3 covers 15 amino acids. Only the CDR3 portion is preserved as DNA: 45 bases, with reading frame beginning at the first base. The germline V gene yields MNHNS for CDR1 and SASEGT for CDR2.